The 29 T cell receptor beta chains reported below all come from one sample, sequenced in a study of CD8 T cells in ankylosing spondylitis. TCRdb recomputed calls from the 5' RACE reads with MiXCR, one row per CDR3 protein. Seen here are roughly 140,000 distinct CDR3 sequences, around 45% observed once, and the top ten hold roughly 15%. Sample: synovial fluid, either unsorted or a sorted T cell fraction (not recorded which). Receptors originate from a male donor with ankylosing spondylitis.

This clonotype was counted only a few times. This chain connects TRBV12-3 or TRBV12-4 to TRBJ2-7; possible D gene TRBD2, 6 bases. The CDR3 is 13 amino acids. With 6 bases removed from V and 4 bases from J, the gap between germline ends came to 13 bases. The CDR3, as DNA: TGTGCCAGCAGCTTCGGCGGGACTTACGAGCAGTACTTC. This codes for CASSFGGTYEQYF.

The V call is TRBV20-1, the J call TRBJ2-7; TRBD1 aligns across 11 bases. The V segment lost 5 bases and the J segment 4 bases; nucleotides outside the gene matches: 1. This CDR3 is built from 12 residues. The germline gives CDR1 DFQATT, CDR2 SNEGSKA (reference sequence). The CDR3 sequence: CSAWDRGYEQYF. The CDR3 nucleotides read TGCAGTGCTTGGGACAGGGGGTACGAGCAGTACTTC.

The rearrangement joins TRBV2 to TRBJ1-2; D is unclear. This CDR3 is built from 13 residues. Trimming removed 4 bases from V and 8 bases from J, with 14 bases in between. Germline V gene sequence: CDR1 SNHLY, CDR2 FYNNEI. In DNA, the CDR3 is TGTGCCAGCAGTGCTCGTGCTTTAGGGGGCTACACCTTC. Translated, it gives CASSARALGGYTF. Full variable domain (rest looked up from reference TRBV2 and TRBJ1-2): EPEVTQTPSHQVTQMGQEVILRCVPISNHLYFYWYRQILGQKVEFLVSFYNNEISEKSEIFDDQFSVERPDGSNFTLKIRSTKLEDSAMYFCASSARALGGYTFGSGTRLTVV.

The CDR3: CASSSGDREGLADTQYF. CDR3 nucleotides: TGTGCCAGCAGTTCCGGGGACCGGGAGGGGCTCGCAGATACGCAGTATTTT. The rearrangement uses TRBV27 and TRBJ2-3; 8 bases map to TRBD2. This CDR3 is built from 17 residues. V trimming: 4 bases; J trimming: 4 bases; junction bases outside the gene matches: 13. Germline CDR1 reads MNHEY; CDR2 reads SMNVEV (reference sequence).

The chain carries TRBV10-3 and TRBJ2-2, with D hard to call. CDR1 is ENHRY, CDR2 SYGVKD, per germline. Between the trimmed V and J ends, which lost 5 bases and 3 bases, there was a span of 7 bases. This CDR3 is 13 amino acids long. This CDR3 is CAISSKDTGELFF. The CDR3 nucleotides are TGTGCCATCAGTTCGAAGGACACCGGGGAGCTGTTTTTT.

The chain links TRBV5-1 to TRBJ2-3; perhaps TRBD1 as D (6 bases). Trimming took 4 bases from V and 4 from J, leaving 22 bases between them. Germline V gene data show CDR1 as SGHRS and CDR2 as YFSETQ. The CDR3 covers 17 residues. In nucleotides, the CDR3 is TGCGCCAGCAGCGCCCCCCACAGGGTGTGGTGGTCAGATACGCAGTATTTT. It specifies CASSAPHRVWWSDTQYF.

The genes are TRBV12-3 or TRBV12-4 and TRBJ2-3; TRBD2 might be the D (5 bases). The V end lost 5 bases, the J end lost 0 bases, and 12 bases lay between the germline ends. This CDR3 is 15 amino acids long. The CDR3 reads CASSNEGASTDTQYF. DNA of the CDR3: TGTGCCAGCAGTAATGAGGGAGCGAGCACAGATACGCAGTATTTT.

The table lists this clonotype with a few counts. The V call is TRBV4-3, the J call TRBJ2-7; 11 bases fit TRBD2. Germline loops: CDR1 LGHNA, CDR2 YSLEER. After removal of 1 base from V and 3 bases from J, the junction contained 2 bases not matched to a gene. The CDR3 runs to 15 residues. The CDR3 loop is CASSQGLAGYYEQYF. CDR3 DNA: TGCGCCAGCAGCCAAGGACTAGCGGGATACTACGAGCAGTACTTC.

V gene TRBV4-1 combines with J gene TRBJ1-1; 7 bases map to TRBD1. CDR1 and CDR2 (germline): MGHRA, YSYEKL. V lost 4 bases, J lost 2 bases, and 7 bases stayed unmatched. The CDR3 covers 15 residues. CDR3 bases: TGCGCCAGCAGCCTTCGGGAGGGGGCTAACACTGAAGCTTTCTTT. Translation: CASSLREGANTEAFF.

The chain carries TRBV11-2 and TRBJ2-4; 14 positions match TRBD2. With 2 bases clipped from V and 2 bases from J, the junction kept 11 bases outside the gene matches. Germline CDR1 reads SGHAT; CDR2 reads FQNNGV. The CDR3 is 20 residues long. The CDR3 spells CASSLLATSGRALSKNIQYF. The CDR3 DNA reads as TGTGCCAGCAGCTTACTTGCGACTAGCGGGAGGGCCCTATCCAAAAACATTCAGTACTTC.

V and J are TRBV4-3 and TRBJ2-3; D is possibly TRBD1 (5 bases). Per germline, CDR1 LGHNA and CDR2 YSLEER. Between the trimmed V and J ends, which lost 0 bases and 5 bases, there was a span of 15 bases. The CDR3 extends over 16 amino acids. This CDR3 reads CASSQEPYGARDTQYF. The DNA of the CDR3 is TGCGCCAGCAGCCAAGAACCCTATGGGGCCCGAGATACGCAGTATTTT.

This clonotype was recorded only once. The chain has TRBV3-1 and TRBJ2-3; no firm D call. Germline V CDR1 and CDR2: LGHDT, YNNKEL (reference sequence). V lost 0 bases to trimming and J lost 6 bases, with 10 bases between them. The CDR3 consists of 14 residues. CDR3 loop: CASSQDPEGDTQYF. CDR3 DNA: TGTGCCAGCAGCCAAGATCCCGAAGGTGATACGCAGTATTTT.

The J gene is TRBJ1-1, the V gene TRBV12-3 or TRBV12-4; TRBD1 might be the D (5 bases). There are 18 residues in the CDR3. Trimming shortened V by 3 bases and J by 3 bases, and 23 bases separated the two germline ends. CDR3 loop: CASSLSLGVGELDTEAFF. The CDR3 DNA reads TGTGCCAGCAGTTTGTCTTTAGGGGTCGGGGAGTTGGACACTGAAGCTTTCTTT.

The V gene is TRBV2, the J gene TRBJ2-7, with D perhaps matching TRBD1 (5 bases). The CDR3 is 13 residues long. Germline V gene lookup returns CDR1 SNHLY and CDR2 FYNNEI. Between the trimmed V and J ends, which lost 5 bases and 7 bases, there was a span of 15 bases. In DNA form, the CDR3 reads TGTGCCAGCAGTAGCGTGACCCCAGGGGAGCAGTACTTC. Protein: CASSSVTPGEQYF.

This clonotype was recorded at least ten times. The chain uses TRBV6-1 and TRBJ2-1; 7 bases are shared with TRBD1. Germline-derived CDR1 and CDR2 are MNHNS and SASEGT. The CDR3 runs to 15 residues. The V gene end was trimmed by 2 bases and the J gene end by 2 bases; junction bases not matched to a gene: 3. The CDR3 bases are TGTGCCAGCAGTGAACAGGGGGAGCCCTACAATGAGCAGTTCTTC. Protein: CASSEQGEPYNEQFF.

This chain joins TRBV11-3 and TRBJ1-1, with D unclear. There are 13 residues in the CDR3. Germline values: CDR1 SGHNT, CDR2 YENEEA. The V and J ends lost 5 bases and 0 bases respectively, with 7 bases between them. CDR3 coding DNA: TGTGCCAGCAGCCATAGCCTGAACACTGAAGCTTTCTTT. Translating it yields CASSHSLNTEAFF.

CDR3 coding DNA: TGTGCCAGCAGCCCAAGCGGGGGAGGGGATACGCAGTATTTT. Translating it yields CASSPSGGGDTQYF. The chain combines TRBV7-6 with TRBJ2-3; 8 nucleotides agree with TRBD2. Germline CDR1 reads SGHVS; CDR2 reads FNYEAQ. The CDR3 has 14 residues. After removal of 5 bases from V and 6 bases from J, the junction contained 7 bases not matched to a gene.

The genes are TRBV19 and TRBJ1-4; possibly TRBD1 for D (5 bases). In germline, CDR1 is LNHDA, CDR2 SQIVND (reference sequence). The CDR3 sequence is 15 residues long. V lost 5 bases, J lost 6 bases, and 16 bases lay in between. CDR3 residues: CASSRFSGMDEKLFF. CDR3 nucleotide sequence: TGTGCCAGTAGTCGTTTCTCAGGGATGGATGAAAAACTGTTTTTT.

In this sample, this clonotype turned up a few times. CDR3 nucleotides: TGTGCCAGCACTTGCCCCTGGAGACCCTCCTTGGATTCACCCCTCCACTTT. Residues: CASTCPWRPSLDSPLHF. This rearrangement joins TRBV12-3 or TRBV12-4 to TRBJ1-6; D unresolved. Deletions cut 7 bases from V and 8 bases from J, with 24 bases between. The CDR3 totals 17 residues.

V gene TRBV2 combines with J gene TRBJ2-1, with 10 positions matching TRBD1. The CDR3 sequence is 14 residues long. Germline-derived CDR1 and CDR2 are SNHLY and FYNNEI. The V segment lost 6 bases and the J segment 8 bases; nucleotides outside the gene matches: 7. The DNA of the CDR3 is TGTGCCAGCAGCGCGGGACAGGGGAGCTATGAGCAGTTCTTC. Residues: CASSAGQGSYEQFF.

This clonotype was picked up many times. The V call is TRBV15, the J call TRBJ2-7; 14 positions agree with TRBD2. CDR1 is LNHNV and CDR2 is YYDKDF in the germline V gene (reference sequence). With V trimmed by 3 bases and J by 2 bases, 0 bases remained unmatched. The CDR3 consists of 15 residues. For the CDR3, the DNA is TGTGCCACCAGCAGGGGACTAGCGGGGGCCTACGAGCAGTACTTC. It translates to CATSRGLAGAYEQYF.

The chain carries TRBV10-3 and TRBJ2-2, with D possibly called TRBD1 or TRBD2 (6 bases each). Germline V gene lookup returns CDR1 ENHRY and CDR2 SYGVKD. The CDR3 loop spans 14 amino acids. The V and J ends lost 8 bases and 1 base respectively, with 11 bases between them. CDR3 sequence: CAIRKGGNTGELFF. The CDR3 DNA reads TGTGCCATCCGTAAGGGGGGGAACACCGGGGAGCTGTTTTTT.

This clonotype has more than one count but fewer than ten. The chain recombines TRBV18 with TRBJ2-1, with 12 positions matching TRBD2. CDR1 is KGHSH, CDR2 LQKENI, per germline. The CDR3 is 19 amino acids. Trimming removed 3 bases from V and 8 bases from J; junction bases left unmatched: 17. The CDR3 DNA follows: TGTGCCAGCTCACCGCTAATTACTAGCGGGGGGCAAAACGGGTATGAGCAGTTCTTC. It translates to CASSPLITSGGQNGYEQFF.

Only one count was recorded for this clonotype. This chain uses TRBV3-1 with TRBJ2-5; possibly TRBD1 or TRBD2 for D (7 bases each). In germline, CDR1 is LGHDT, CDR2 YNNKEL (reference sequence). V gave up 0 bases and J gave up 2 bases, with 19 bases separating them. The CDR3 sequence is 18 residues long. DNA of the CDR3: TGTGCCAGCAGCCAAGATATGGGGCCAGGGGGGGTACAAGAGACCCAGTACTTC. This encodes CASSQDMGPGGVQETQYF.

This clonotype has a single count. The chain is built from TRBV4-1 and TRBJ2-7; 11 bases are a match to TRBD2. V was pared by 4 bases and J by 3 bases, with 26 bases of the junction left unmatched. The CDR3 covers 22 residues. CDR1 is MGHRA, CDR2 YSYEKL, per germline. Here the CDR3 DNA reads TGCGCCAGCAGCCGCGTTTGGCGGGGGCTAGGGACCTCCGGGACTAGCGGCTACGAGCAGTACTTC. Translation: CASSRVWRGLGTSGTSGYEQYF.

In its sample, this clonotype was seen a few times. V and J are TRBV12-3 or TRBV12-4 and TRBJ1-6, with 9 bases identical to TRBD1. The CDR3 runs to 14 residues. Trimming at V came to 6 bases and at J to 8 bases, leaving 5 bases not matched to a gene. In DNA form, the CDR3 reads TGTGCCAGCAGCCGGGGACAGGGTGATTCACCCCTCCACTTT. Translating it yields CASSRGQGDSPLHF.

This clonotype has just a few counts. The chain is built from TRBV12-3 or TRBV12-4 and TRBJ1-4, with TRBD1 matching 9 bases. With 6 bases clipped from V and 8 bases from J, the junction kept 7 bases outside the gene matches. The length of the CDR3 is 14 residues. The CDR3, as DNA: TGTGCCAGCAGCCTCACAGGGGGCAGGGAAAAACTGTTTTTT. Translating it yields CASSLTGGREKLFF.

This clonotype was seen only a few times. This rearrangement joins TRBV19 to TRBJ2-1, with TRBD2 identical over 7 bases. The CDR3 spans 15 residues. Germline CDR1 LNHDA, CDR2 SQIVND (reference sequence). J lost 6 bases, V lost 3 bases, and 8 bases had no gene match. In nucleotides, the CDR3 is TGTGCCAGTAGTATTGGGCGGGAGTTTGGCAATGAGCAGTTCTTC. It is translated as CASSIGREFGNEQFF.

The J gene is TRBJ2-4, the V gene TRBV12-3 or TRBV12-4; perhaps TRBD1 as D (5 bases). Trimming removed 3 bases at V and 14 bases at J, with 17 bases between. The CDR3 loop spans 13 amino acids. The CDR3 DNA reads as TGTGCCAGCAGTTTTAGTCCAGCAGGGCCTAAGTACTTC. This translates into CASSFSPAGPKYF.